This TCR beta chain was recorded in a study of cytomegalovirus exposure and HLA in healthy donors. Across the whole study: An early data release held around 80 million unique TCRs from HLA-typed donors.

Findings and limits, study-wide: Being productive about 87% or about 30% of the time was typical of most TCR beta V segments in an earlier analysis. The authors later found HLA-associated TCR beta chains more clonally expanded than equally common others.

This clone was recorded a few times. Its target is unknown. With 60 Vbeta and 13 Jbeta primers, the PCR was carried out. Sequenced by immunoSEQ multiplex PCR; TCRdb stores in-frame clones only, minus some. The sample has about 82,000 clones, roughly 67% seen once. Germline CDR1 is GTSNPN and CDR2 is SVGIG (reference sequence). CDR3 size: 14 residues. V shed 6 bases and J shed 7 bases, with 16 bases lying between them. The sequence was collected from a woman between 45 and 60 years old in good health and CMV-seropositive. V and J are TRBV30 and TRBJ1-6; D is unclear. Source material: PBMCs. CDR3 sequence reads: CACSAQTTNSPLHF. The CDR3 DNA reads TGTGCCTGTTCCGCACAGACGACGAATTCACCCCTCCACTTT.